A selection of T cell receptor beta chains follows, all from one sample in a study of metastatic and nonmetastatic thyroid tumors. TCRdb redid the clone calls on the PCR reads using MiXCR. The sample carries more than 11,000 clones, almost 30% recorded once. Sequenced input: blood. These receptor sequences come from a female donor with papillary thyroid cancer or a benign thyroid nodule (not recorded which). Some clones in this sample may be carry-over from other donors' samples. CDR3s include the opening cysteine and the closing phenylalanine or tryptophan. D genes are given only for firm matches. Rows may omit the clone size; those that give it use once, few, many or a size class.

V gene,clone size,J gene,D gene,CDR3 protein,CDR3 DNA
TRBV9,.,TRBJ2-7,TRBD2,CASSVVAGGRAYEQYF,TGTGCCAGCAGCGTAGTGGCGGGGGGAAGGGCCTACGAGCAGTACTTC
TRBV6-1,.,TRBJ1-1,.,CASSSSAGAKSEAFF,TGTGCCAGCAGTTCTTCCGCGGGCGCAAAGTCTGAAGCTTTCTTT
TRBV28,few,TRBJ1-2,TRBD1,CAIPRQGARGYTF,TGTGCGATCCCTAGACAGGGGGCAAGAGGCTACACCTTC
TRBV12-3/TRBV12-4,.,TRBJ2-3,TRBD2,CASTLTGPGGADTQYF,TGTGCCAGCACCCTCACTGGTCCGGGAGGGGCAGATACGCAGTATTTT
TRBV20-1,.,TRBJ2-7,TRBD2,CSAVSGSAGSSYEQYF,TGCAGTGCTGTTAGCGGGAGTGCCGGAAGCTCCTACGAGCAGTACTTC
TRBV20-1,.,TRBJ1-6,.,CSARLGGAYNSPLHF,TGCAGTGCTAGATTGGGAGGGGCCTATAATTCACCCCTCCACTTT
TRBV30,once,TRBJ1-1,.,CAWGDYKAFF,TGTGCCTGGGGTGACTATAAGGCTTTCTTT
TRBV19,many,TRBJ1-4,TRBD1,CASSMSWTGIREKLFF,TGTGCCAGTAGTATGTCCTGGACAGGGATTCGGGAAAAACTGTTTTTT
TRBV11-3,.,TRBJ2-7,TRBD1,CASSSSRDSYEQYF,TGTGCCAGCAGCTCGTCCCGGGACAGTTACGAGCAGTACTTC
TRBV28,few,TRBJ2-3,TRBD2,CASSLRGREITDTQYF,TGTGCCAGCAGTTTGCGAGGGAGGGAGATCACAGATACGCAGTATTTT
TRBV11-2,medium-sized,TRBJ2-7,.,CASSFVWADEQYF,TGTGCCAGCAGCTTCGTGTGGGCGGACGAGCAGTACTTC
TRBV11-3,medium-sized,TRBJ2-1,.,CASSLDRGHHNEQFF,TGTGCCAGCAGCTTAGATCGGGGACATCACAATGAGCAGTTCTTC
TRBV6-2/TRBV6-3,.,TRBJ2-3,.,CASSYQWPDSQYF,TGTGCCAGCAGTTACCAATGGCCAGATTCGCAGTATTTT
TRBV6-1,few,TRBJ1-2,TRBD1,CASSLNRGHGYTF,TGTGCCAGCAGTCTCAACAGGGGACATGGCTACACCTTC
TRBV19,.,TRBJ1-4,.,CASSVLPGRGNEKLFF,TGTGCCAGTAGTGTATTGCCGGGACGAGGAAACGAAAAACTGTTTTTT
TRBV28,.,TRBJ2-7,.,CASSGPGANYEQYF,TGTGCCAGCAGTGGCCCGGGGGCGAACTACGAGCAGTACTTC
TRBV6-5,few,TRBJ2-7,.,CASSYSIGVGHEQYF,TGTGCCAGCAGTTACTCGATCGGGGTGGGACACGAGCAGTACTTC
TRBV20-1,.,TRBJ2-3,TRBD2,CSARDPSSGRRTDTHYF,TGCAGTGCTAGAGATCCTTCTAGCGGGAGGAGGACAGATACGCACTATTTT
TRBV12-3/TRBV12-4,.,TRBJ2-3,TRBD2,CAIRPSLLAGGGDTQYF,TGTGCCATTAGACCTTCTCTTTTAGCGGGGGGTGGAGATACGCAGTATTTT
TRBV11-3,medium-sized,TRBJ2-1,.,CASSLDGTDFYNEQFF,TGTGCCAGCAGCTTAGACGGGACTGACTTCTACAATGAGCAGTTCTTC
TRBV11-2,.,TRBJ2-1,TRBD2,CASSLVAGGPLGEQFF,TGTGCCAGCAGCTTAGTAGCGGGAGGGCCATTGGGGGAGCAGTTCTTC
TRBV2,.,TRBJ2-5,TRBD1,CAITADRRTHYF,TGTGCCATCACGGCGGACAGGAGGACCCACTACTTC
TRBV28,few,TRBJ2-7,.,CASSSGVAEREYEQYF,TGTGCCAGCAGTTCTGGCGTAGCGGAGAGGGAATACGAGCAGTACTTC
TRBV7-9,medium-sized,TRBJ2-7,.,CASSLNYEQYF,TGTGCCAGCAGCTTAAATTACGAGCAGTACTTC
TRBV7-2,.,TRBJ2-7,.,CASSFSGSRYEQYF,TGTGCCAGCAGTTTTAGCGGCAGCCGCTACGAGCAGTACTTC
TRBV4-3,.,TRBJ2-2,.,CASSSTPMDTGERFF,TGCGCCAGCAGTTCGACGCCCATGGACACCGGGGAGCGGTTTTTT
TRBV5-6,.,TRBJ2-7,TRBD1,CASSWGQGAYEQYF,TGTGCCAGCAGCTGGGGACAGGGGGCCTACGAGCAGTACTTC